This TCR beta chain was obtained from a study of T cells in Graves' hyperthyroidism and ophthalmopathy (dated by TCRdb to about 2019). Background for the entire study: Peripheral blood was sampled at the time of initial diagnosis, prior to any treatment. The paper reports TCR Vbeta CDR3 sequencing of roughly 140 peripheral blood samples: some 44 ophthalmopathy, under 80 hyperthyroidism and around 17 progressor patients. After blood sampling, hyperthyroidism patients were treated with methimazole at a starting dose of 30 mg daily, and ophthalmopathy patients were treated with high-dose intravenous methylprednisolone. The study also compared thyroid tissue and blood T-cell repertoires from about six Graves' hyperthyroidism patients. The roughly 100 discovery patients were randomly divided into training and test sets at a 7:3 ratio. Prospective prediction of ophthalmopathy was tested in an independent validation cohort consisting of some 18 hyperthyroidism patients and some 16 patients who later progressed to ophthalmopathy. To identify distinguishing TCR V-J signatures, a discovery cohort of around 100 patients was used, comprising 40 to 45 with Graves' ophthalmopathy and some 60 with stable Graves' hyperthyroidism. What the research found in general, with its limitations: Most expanded thyroid clonotypes (frequency above 0.001) were also detected in blood, suggesting blood repertoires may reflect thyroid immune responses. A model built on a 13 V-J signature distinguished ophthalmopathy from stable hyperthyroidism, reaching about 89% sensitivity and around 82% specificity in cross-validation and 80%/75% in testing. In validation, the model predicted progression to ophthalmopathy with approximately 71% sensitivity and 72% to 75% specificity, a median of 6.5 months before onset. No statistical method was used to set the sample size in advance, and investigators knew the group allocation.

Amplification of TCR beta CDR3 regions was carried out from RNA transcripts. The TCR CDR3 was subjected to a first round of RT-PCR using the HTBI primer set and the Qiagen OneStep RT-PCR kit. A second multiplex PCR round built the libraries, followed by size selection and purification. The libraries were sequenced on an Illumina HiSeq2000 using paired-end 100 bp reads. In the authors' own workflow: SOAPnuke was used to process the raw data, throwing out any read that contained adapters or uncalled bases, had a mean Phred below 15, or lacked an exact constant-primer or identifier match. COPE v1.2.5 was used to merge high-quality paired reads, and clonotypes were defined as unique nucleotide sequences. Clonotypes were aligned to IMGT TRBV, TRBD and TRBJ reference segments using MiTCR v1.1. Only V-J combinations with frequency above 0.0001, covering 99% to 99.2% of repertoires, were analysed. A TCS score was defined as the ratio of F50 (clonal expansion) to E x V (chaos), with BLOSUM62-based TCRdist applied between CDR3 peptides within each V-J. Welch's t-statistics and random forest reduced roughly 540 V-J features to about 13, which were used in a naive Bayes classifier (R e1071). The public reads were reanalyzed by TCRdb: fastp trimming at Q25, MiXCR alignment, in-frame beta chains only. Rows merge per CDR3 protein into single entries with the most common DNA and genes. The V and J calls and clone size are TCRdb's, not the authors'. The sample yields about 180,000 distinct CDR3 sequences; about 15% were counted once. 25% to 30% of the sample is held by the ten biggest clonotypes.

This clonotype was seen once. Its antigen is unknown. The record has no base qualities; no much larger clone is one base away. A lone read gives weak evidence. A patient counted as having stable Graves' hyperthyroidism if no progression to ophthalmopathy occurred over 18 months of follow-up. Hyperthyroidism patients were newly diagnosed, had a disease duration of under 2 months, and were aged 18 to 65 years. Exclusion was applied to patients with uncontrolled infections, other autoimmune diseases, pregnancy or lactation. Diagnoses were established on the basis of clinical symptoms, serum thyroxine and TRAb, thyroid ultrasound, and orbital computed tomography. PBMCs were separated from approximately 10 ml of fresh peripheral blood using Ficoll-Paque density gradient centrifugation. Trizol reagent was used to extract total RNA, and RNA quality was then checked on an Agilent 2100 Bioanalyzer. Based on the germline V gene, the CDR1 and CDR2 sequences are SGHVS and FQNEAQ. V is pared back by 2 bases and J by 8 bases, with 16 bases lying between the germline termini. From cysteine to phenylalanine, the CDR3 is 15 amino acids long. Just the 45-base CDR3 DNA is kept, in frame starting at base 1.

The V and J genes are TRBV7-8 and TRBJ2-1; perhaps TRBD1 is the D gene, with 5 bases matching. The sample was blood. The receptor was isolated from a woman in her fifties or sixties with Graves' hyperthyroidism. The CDR3 in this case is CASSLLFETDDEQFF. The nucleotides read TGTGCCAGCAGCTTACTATTCGAGACAGACGATGAGCAGTTCTTC. Where the CDR3 stops, the reference TRBV7-8 and TRBJ2-1 genes take over; the full variable domain is GAGVSQSPRYKVAKRGQDVALRCDPISGHVSLFWYQQALGQGPEFLTYFQNEAQLDKSGLPSDRFFAERPEGSVSTLKIQRTQQEDSAVYLCASSLLFETDDEQFFGPGTRLTVL.